Below, one TCR beta chain is given with its context. Data came from immunoSEQ multiplex PCR; TCRdb stores just in-frame clones and leaves some out. The repertoire holds about 660,000 clones, with over 75% as singletons. This record comes from a study of shared T cell receptors in the human thymus. The CDR3 consists of 17 residues. CDR1 and CDR2 (germline): SGHDN, FVKESK. The V end lost 0 bases, the J end lost 6 bases, and 21 bases lay between the germline ends. This sample also belongs to another study, concerning human thymus T cells. This second study notes: It was healthy Finnish infants having corrective surgery for congenital heart defects who were the donors. Corrective cardiac surgery supplied the resected thymus tissue. Seemingly biased V and J gene usage marked thymic and blood repertoires. Reports from related research described highly overlapping thymic repertoires among unrelated individuals.

The sample comprised thymocytes. V and J are TRBV14 and TRBJ2-7; the D gene is possibly TRBD1 (6 bases). The TCR was taken from a boy under three years old with a congenital heart defect. The CDR3 DNA is TGTGCCAGCAGCCAAGAGGTGGGCCTTCCCACCAGGGGCGAGCAGTACTTC. Its protein product is CASSQEVGLPTRGEQYF.